The 12 T cell receptor beta chains below were found in one sample sequenced in a study of cytomegalovirus exposure and HLA in healthy donors. The repertoire was sequenced with immunoSEQ multiplex PCR; TCRdb's copy has only in-frame clones and lacks some. The sample comprises some 250,000 clones, approximately 83% of which are singletons, and over 0.95% rests with the top ten. Sequenced sample: PBMCs. The origin of the receptors is a woman in her thirties in good health and CMV-seropositive.

The chain recombines TRBV19 with TRBJ2-7; a possible D gene is TRBD1 (6 bases). V lost 5 bases and J lost 7, with 15 bases in between. CDR1 and CDR2 (germline): LNHDA, SQIVND (reference sequence). This CDR3 region has 13 residues. DNA for the CDR3: TGTGCCAGTAGTGAGGACAGCCCTACGGAGCAGTACTTC. Encoded protein: CASSEDSPTEQYF.

This chain links TRBV6-1 with TRBJ2-4; 7 bases are a match to TRBD2. Germline CDR1 and CDR2: MNHNS and SASEGT. V shed 11 bases, J shed 8 bases, and the junction held 9 bases outside the gene matches. The CDR3 extends over 12 amino acids. CDR3 in amino acids: CAYMAGRDIQYF. CDR3 DNA sequence: TGTGCCTATATGGCAGGGAGGGACATTCAGTACTTC.

The rearrangement joins TRBV19 to TRBJ1-1; the match to TRBD1 covers 8 bases. CDR1 and CDR2 (germline): LNHDA, SQIVND (reference sequence). Germline trimming cut 6 bases from V and 2 bases from J; bases unmatched to any gene: 8. This CDR3 has 15 amino acids. CDR3 sequence reads: CASRETGEGNTEAFF. CDR3 coding DNA: TGTGCCAGTAGAGAGACAGGGGAGGGCAACACTGAAGCTTTCTTT.

The sample holds one count of this clone. V and J are TRBV28 and TRBJ1-4; weak D call: TRBD1 (6 bases). CDR1 and CDR2 from the germline V gene are MDHEN and SYDVKM. This CDR3 spans 15 amino acids. Trimming removed 1 base at V and 3 bases at J, with 9 bases between. CDR3 sequence reads: CASSLLYRANEKLFF. CDR3 DNA: TGTGCCAGCAGTTTATTGTACAGGGCTAATGAAAAACTGTTTTTT.

V usage is TRBV6-1 and J usage is TRBJ1-1; 10 bases map to TRBD1. CDR3 length equals 14 residues. J gave up 5 bases and V 2 bases, and 2 bases lay outside the gene matches. The germline gives CDR1 MNHNS, CDR2 SASEGT. The CDR3 protein is CASSEPGQGTEAFF. CDR3 sequence (DNA): TGTGCCAGCAGTGAACCGGGACAGGGGACTGAAGCTTTCTTT.

This clone was counted between two and nine times. This rearrangement joins TRBV5-4 to TRBJ2-7, with TRBD1 matching 7 bases. The CDR3 spans 14 residues. The germline CDR1 and CDR2 sequences are SGHNT and YYREEE (reference sequence). J was trimmed by 1 base and V by 4 bases; bases with no gene match: 5. The CDR3 nucleotides read TGTGCCAGCAGCGACAGGGATGTATCCTACGAGCAGTACTTC. Encoded protein: CASSDRDVSYEQYF.

The chain recombines TRBV5-6 with TRBJ2-7; D may be TRBD2 (6 bases). Germline V lookup: CDR1 SGHDT, CDR2 YYEEEE. The ends were cut back, 2 bases at V and 2 bases at J, with 11 bases in the middle. The CDR3 covers 14 residues. CDR3 nucleotide sequence: TGTGCCAGCAGCTTCGGGGCGGGGACCTACGAGCAGTACTTC. Encoded protein: CASSFGAGTYEQYF.

The chain joins TRBV11-3 to TRBJ2-7; 13 bases are a match to TRBD2. The germline gives CDR1 SGHNT, CDR2 YENEEA. V was pared by 4 bases and J by 6 bases, with 9 bases of the junction left unmatched. The CDR3 has 16 amino acids. The CDR3 bases are TGTGCCAGCAGCTACTCATGGACTAGCGGGAGAGGCGAGCAGTACTTC. It encodes CASSYSWTSGRGEQYF.

The J gene is TRBJ1-3, the V gene TRBV2; D gene ambiguous. Germline V gene data show CDR1 as SNHLY and CDR2 as FYNNEI. The CDR3 has 15 residues. Trimming removed 6 bases from V and 0 bases from J, with 12 bases in between. The CDR3 DNA reads TGTGCCAGCAGATTGGGCAGCAGCTCTGGAAACACCATATATTTT. Protein: CASRLGSSSGNTIYF.

V gene TRBV7-6 combines with J gene TRBJ2-7, with D maybe TRBD1 (5 bases). Germline CDR1 is SGHVS and CDR2 is FNYEAQ. Trimming stripped 5 bases from V and 1 base from J, with 12 bases between. The CDR3 covers 14 residues. The CDR3 spells CASSRTDSSYEQYF. CDR3 in DNA: TGTGCCAGCAGCCGCACAGACAGTTCCTACGAGCAGTACTTC. Full variable domain (outside the CDR3, taken from reference TRBV7-6 and TRBJ2-7): GAGVSQSPRYKVTKRGQDVALRCDPISGHVSLYWYRQALGQGPEFLTYFNYEAQQDKSGLPNDRFSAERPEGSISTLTIQRTEQRDSAMYRCASSRTDSSYEQYFGPGTRLTVT.

The chain has TRBV28 and TRBJ2-1; D possibly corresponds to TRBD1 (6 bases). V shed 10 bases and J shed 1 base, with 14 bases lying between them. CDR1 MDHEN and CDR2 SYDVKM come from the germline V gene. There are 14 residues in the CDR3. Here the CDR3 reads CAIDSGQSYNEQFF. The CDR3 DNA follows: TGTGCCATCGACTCTGGACAGTCCTACAATGAGCAGTTCTTC.

This sequence joins TRBV5-1 and TRBJ2-5; 9 positions agree with TRBD1. This CDR3 spans 16 amino acids. V trimming: 4 bases; J trimming: 4 bases; junction bases outside the gene matches: 11. Germline lookup yields CDR1 SGHRS and CDR2 YFSETQ. The CDR3 DNA is TGCGCCAGCAGCAAGGGACAGGGAGGAGTCCGAGAGACCCAGTACTTC. Translation: CASSKGQGGVRETQYF.